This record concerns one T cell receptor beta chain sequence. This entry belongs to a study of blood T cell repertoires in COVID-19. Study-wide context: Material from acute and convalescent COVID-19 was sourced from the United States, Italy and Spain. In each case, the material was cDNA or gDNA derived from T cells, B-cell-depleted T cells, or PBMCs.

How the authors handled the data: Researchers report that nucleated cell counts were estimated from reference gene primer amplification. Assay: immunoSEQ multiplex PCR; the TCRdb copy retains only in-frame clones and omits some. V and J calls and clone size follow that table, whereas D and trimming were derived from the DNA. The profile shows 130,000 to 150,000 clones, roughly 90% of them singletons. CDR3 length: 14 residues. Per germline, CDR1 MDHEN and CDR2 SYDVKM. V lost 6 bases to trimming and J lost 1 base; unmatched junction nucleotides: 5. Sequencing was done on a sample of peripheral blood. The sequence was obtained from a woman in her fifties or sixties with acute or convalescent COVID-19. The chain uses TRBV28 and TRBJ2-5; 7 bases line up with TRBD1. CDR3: CASRKQGSQETQYF. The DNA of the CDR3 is TGTGCCAGCAGAAAACAGGGGTCCCAAGAGACCCAGTACTTC. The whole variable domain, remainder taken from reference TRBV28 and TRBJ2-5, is DVKVTQSSRYLVKRTGEKVFLECVQDMDHENMFWYRQDPGLGLRLIYFSYDVKMKEKGDIPEGYSVSREKKERFSLILESASTNQTSMYLCASRKQGSQETQYFGPGTRLLVL.